One T cell receptor beta chain is described in this entry. Its antigen is undetermined. This specimen belongs to a study of identifying expanded T cells in peripheral blood. General study results and limits: Roughly two-week clone count variance significantly increased as total template count grew. Technical replicates showed about 1.2 changed clones; two weeks 15 to 20; four weeks 19.

Healthy donors had no documented immune events, such as infections, while sampled. Generated by immunoSEQ multiplex PCR, the TCRdb table keeps only in-frame clones and is missing some. The repertoire has about 81,000 clones, around 84% of them found once; the top ten carry less than 20%. The sequenced sample was blood. The source is a person between 18 and 75 years old in good health.

CDR3 in amino acids: CASRTRDRAYEQYF. The DNA of the CDR3 is TGTGCCAGCAGGACCCGGGACAGAGCCTACGAGCAGTACTTC. The rearrangement links TRBV28 to TRBJ2-7, with 7 nucleotides matching TRBD1. This CDR3 contains 14 residues. Germline values: CDR1 MDHEN, CDR2 SYDVKM. V gave up 6 bases and J gave up 2 bases; unmatched junction bases: 7.